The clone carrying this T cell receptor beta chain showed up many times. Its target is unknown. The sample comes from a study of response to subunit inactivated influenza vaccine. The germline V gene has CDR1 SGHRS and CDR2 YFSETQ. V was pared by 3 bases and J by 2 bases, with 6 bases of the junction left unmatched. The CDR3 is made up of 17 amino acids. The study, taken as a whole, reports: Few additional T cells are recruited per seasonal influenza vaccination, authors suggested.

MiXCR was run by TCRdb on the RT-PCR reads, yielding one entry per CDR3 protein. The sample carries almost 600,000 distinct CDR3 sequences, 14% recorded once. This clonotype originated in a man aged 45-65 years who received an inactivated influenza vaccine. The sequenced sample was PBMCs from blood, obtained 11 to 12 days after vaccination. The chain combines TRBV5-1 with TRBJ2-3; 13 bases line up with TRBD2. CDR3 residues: CASSSWTSGSYTDTQYF. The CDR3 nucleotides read TGCGCCAGCAGCTCCTGGACTAGCGGGAGCTACACAGATACGCAGTATTTT.